The sequence of this T cell receptor (beta chain) was determined in a study of blood T cell repertoires in COVID-19. Assay: immunoSEQ multiplex PCR; the TCRdb copy retains only in-frame clones and omits some. This table holds around 110,000 clones, 70% to 85% found once. The V gene lost 2 bases and the J gene lost 0 bases, with 13 bases spanning the gap. CDR1 is MNHNS, CDR2 SASEGT, per germline. The CDR3 runs 16 residues. The rearrangement joins TRBV6-1 to TRBJ1-1; D possibly corresponds to TRBD1 (5 bases). The TCR originated in a man in his sixties or seventies with active or convalescent COVID-19. Material: peripheral blood. The CDR3 region is CASSEYAAGMNTEAFF. The CDR3, as DNA: TGTGCCAGCAGTGAATATGCGGCAGGGATGAACACTGAAGCTTTCTTT.